This T cell receptor beta chain was captured in a study of a mutant IDH1 vaccine in newly diagnosed glioma. The overall study: The initiation of vaccination occurred 4-6 weeks after radiotherapy alone, or with temozolomide cycles. Regarding the study as a whole: Variations in leading peripheral T cell clonotypes appeared to have no connection with pseudoprogression.

Remarks on this clone: Its specificity is unknown.

Looked up from germline, CDR1 is SGDLS and CDR2 is YYNGEE. V was clipped by 6 bases and J by 7 bases, with 19 bases between them. The CDR3 runs to 14 residues. The method was immunoSEQ multiplex PCR; TCRdb's version includes in-frame clones alone and lacks a portion of them. Of 40,000 to 65,000 clones in the sample, approximately 78% were seen once. Time point denoted: week 5, during vaccination. Every vaccine dose comprised 300 ug of mutant IDH1 20-mer peptide plus topical imiquimod. The rearrangement uses TRBV9 and TRBJ1-2; D is perhaps TRBD1 (6 bases). The sample here was PBMCs, taken from a glioma patient whose treatment included an IDH1 peptide vaccine. This clonotype was sampled from a woman aged 40 to 50 with glioma. DNA of the CDR3: TGTGCCAGCACCCCAAGCCCAGGGGAAGGTGGCTACACCTTC. As protein: CASTPSPGEGGYTF.